A selection of T cell receptor beta chains follows, all from one sample in a study of cytomegalovirus exposure and HLA in healthy donors. Generated by immunoSEQ multiplex PCR, the TCRdb table keeps only in-frame clones and is missing some. The sample has about 80,000 clones, around 75% seen once; the top ten hold approximately 7.3%. The sample consisted of PBMCs. All receptors come from a woman aged 40-49 years in good health and CMV-seronegative. Both conserved end residues are part of each CDR3. Fields, in order: J gene, V gene, D gene, clone size, CDR3 DNA, CDR3 protein. D genes are given only for firm matches. Clone sizes are given selectively: once, few, many, or a class where the clone is expanded.

TRBJ1-6 | TRBV4-2 | TRBD1 | . | TGTGCCAGCACAACGGACAGGACCAATTCACCCCTCCACTTT | CASTTDRTNSPLHF
TRBJ2-3 | TRBV6-8 | . | . | TGTGCCAGCAGTTACGGGGCAGCTAGCACAGATACGCAGTATTTT | CASSYGAASTDTQYF
TRBJ2-3 | TRBV11-3 | TRBD1 | few | TGTGCCAGCAGCCTCCGGACAGGGATCACAGATACGCAGTATTTT | CASSLRTGITDTQYF
TRBJ2-7 | TRBV7-9 | . | few | TGTGCCAGCAGCTTAATCTCGGGGAGAAACGAGCGGTACTTC | CASSLISGRNERYF
TRBJ2-1 | TRBV4-3 | TRBD2 | . | TGCGCCAGCAGCCAAGGTCTAGCGGGCACCTACAATGAGCAGTTCTTC | CASSQGLAGTYNEQFF
TRBJ1-1 | TRBV14 | . | few | TGTGCCAGCAGCACACACCAGGTTCGGACTGAAGCTTTCTTT | CASSTHQVRTEAFF
TRBJ1-2 | TRBV7-2 | TRBD1 | . | TGTGCCAGCAGCTTAGATCCAGGGGGGTATGGCTACACCTTC | CASSLDPGGYGYTF
TRBJ2-7 | TRBV25-1 | TRBD2 | . | TGTGCCAGCATAGGAACTAGCGCTTACGAGCAGTACTTC | CASIGTSAYEQYF
TRBJ2-1 | TRBV11-1 | . | . | TGTGCCAGCAGCTTAGGGCGGACATACACGAGGAGAGTTGATGATGAGCAGTTCTTC | CASSLGRTYTRRVDDEQFF
TRBJ2-1 | TRBV7-8 | . | . | TGTGCCAGCAGCTCTAGATGGGAGCAGTTCTTC | CASSSRWEQFF
TRBJ1-2 | TRBV10-3 | . | . | TGTGCCATCAGTGAATCCCCAAACTATGGCTACACCTTC | CAISESPNYGYTF
TRBJ2-7 | TRBV5-1 | TRBD1 | few | TGCGCCAGCAGCTCACCGGGACAGGGGGAATACGAGCAGTACTTC | CASSSPGQGEYEQYF
TRBJ2-3 | TRBV10-3 | TRBD2 | . | TGTGCCATCAGGACGGGGGGGGCAGATACGCAGTATTTT | CAIRTGGADTQYF
TRBJ2-1 | TRBV5-4 | . | . | TGTGCCAGCAGCACGGGACAAAACCACAATGAGCAGTTCTTC | CASSTGQNHNEQFF
TRBJ2-1 | TRBV7-3 | TRBD2 | . | TGTGCCAGCAGCTTGGCGGGGGGCCCCTACAATGAGCAGTTCTTC | CASSLAGGPYNEQFF
TRBJ1-2 | TRBV29-1 | . | . | TGCAGCGAACTTCAGGGTGGAAGGAACTATGGCTACACCTTC | CSELQGGRNYGYTF
TRBJ1-5 | TRBV15 | . | . | TGTGCCACCAGGGTTTCGGACAGCCGCAATCAGCCCCAGCATTTT | CATRVSDSRNQPQHF
TRBJ1-3 | TRBV5-4 | TRBD1 | . | TGTGCCAGCAGCTTGGGGGACAGGGTAAACACCATATATTTT | CASSLGDRVNTIYF
TRBJ1-1 | TRBV28 | . | . | TGTGCCAGCAGTTCCTTTTCGACGGGTCGCTACACTGAAGCTTTCTTT | CASSSFSTGRYTEAFF
TRBJ1-6 | TRBV10-3 | . | . | TGTGCCATCAGTGTCGAGGAGGGCCTATATAATTCACCCCTCCACTTT | CAISVEEGLYNSPLHF
TRBJ2-2 | TRBV7-3 | . | . | TGTGCCAGCAGCTTTGGCGGTTCGAACACCGGGGAGCTGTTTTTT | CASSFGGSNTGELFF
TRBJ1-5 | TRBV29-1 | . | once | TGCAGCGCGACAGTCCCAAGTCAGCCCCAGCATTTT | CSATVPSQPQHF
TRBJ1-1 | TRBV7-2 | . | . | TGTGCCAGCAGGCCCGGGACTATGAACACTGAAGCTTTCTTT | CASRPGTMNTEAFF
TRBJ2-3 | TRBV28 | TRBD2 | . | TGTGCCAGCAGTTTATTTCGAGCGGGAGGGCCTGGAGATACGCAGTATTTT | CASSLFRAGGPGDTQYF
TRBJ2-7 | TRBV9 | . | . | TGTGCCAGCAGCGTAGCCCCTACAGGGTTCGGCGAGCAGTACTTC | CASSVAPTGFGEQYF
TRBJ2-7 | TRBV10-2 | . | . | TGCGCCAGCAGTGGAACAGAACGGCTTAGTCTAACCTACGAGCAGTACTTC | CASSGTERLSLTYEQYF
TRBJ2-7 | TRBV28 | . | . | TGTGCCAGCAGTTTATTACTGGGAGGAGGATACGAGCAGTACTTC | CASSLLLGGGYEQYF
TRBJ2-5 | TRBV20-1 | . | . | TGCAGTGCTATTGGCTTGGAGACCCAGTACTTC | CSAIGLETQYF
TRBJ1-1 | TRBV7-3 | . | once | TGTGCCAGCAGCTTATATGGGGGCGCGGGAGCTTTCTTT | CASSLYGGAGAFF
TRBJ2-6 | TRBV7-9 | TRBD1 | . | TGTGCCAGCAGCTCGGACAGGGCTGGGGCCAACGTCCTGACTTTC | CASSSDRAGANVLTF